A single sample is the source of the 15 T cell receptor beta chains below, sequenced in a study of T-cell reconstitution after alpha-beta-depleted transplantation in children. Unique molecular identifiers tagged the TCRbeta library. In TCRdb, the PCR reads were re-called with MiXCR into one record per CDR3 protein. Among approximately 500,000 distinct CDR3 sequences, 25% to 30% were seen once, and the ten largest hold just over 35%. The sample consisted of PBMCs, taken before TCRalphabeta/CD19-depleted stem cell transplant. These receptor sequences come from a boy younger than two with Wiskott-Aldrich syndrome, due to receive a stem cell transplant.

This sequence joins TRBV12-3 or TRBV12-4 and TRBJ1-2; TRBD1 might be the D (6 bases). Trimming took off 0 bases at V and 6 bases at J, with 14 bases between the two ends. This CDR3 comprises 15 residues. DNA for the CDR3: TGTGCCAGCAGTTTAGCGGGGGCAGGCAGCGATGGCTACACCTTC. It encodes CASSLAGAGSDGYTF.

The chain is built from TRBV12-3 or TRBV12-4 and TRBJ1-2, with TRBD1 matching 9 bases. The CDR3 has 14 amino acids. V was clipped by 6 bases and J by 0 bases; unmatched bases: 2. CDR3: CASSRQGANYGYTF. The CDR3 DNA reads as TGTGCCAGCAGCCGACAGGGGGCTAACTATGGCTACACCTTC.

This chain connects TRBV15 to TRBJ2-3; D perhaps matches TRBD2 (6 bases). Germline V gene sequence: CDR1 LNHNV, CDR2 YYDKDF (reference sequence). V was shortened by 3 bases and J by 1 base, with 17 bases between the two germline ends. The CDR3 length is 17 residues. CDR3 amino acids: CATSSQHGREGTDTQYF. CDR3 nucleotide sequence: TGTGCCACCAGCAGCCAACACGGGCGGGAAGGCACAGATACGCAGTATTTT.

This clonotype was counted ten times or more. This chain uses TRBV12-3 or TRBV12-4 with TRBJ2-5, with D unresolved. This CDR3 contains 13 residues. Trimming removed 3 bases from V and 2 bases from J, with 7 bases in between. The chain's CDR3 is CASSFEGQETQYF. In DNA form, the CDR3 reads TGTGCCAGCAGTTTTGAAGGGCAAGAGACCCAGTACTTC.

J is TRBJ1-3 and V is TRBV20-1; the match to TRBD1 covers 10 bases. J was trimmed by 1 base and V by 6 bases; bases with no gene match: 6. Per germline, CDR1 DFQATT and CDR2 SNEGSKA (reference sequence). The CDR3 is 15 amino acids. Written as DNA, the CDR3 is TGCAGTGCGCCAAAGGACAGGGGGTCTGGAAACACCATATATTTT. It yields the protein CSAPKDRGSGNTIYF.

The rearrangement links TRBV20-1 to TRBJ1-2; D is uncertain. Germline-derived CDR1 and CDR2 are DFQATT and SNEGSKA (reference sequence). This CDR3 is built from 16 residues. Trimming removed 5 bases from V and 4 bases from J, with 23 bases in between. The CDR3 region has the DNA TGCAGTGCTCCCCTAGGAGGCGGTCATCCCGTCTATGGCTACACCTTC. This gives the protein CSAPLGGGHPVYGYTF.

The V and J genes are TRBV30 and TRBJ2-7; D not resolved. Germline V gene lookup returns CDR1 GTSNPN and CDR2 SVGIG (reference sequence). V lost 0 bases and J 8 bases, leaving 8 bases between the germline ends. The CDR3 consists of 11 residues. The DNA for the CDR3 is TGTGCCTGGAGTGTTACCGGCCAGCAGTACTTC. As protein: CAWSVTGQQYF. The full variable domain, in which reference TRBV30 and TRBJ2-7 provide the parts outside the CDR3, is SQTIHQWPATLVQPVGSPLSLECTVEGTSNPNLYWYRQAAGRGLQLLFYSVGIGQISSEVPQNLSASRPQDRQFILSSKKLLLSDSGFYLCAWSVTGQQYFGPGTRLTVT.

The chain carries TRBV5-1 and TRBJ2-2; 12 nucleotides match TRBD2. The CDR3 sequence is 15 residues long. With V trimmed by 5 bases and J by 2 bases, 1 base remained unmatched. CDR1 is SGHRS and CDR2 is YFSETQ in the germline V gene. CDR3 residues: CASRGLAGNTGELFF. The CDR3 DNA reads TGCGCCAGCAGGGGACTAGCGGGCAACACCGGGGAGCTGTTTTTT.

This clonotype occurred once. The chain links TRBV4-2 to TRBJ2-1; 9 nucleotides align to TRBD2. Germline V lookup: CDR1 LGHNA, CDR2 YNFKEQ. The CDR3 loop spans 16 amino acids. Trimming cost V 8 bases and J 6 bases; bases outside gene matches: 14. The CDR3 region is CASRNWAGGDRNEQFF. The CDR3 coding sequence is TGTGCCAGCCGAAATTGGGCGGGAGGGGATCGCAATGAGCAGTTCTTC.

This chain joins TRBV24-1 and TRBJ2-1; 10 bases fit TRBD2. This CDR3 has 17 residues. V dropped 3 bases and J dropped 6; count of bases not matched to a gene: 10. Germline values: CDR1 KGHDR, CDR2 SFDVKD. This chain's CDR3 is CATSDKDIAGGTNEQFF. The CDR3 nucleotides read TGTGCCACCAGTGATAAAGATATAGCGGGAGGCACCAATGAGCAGTTCTTC.

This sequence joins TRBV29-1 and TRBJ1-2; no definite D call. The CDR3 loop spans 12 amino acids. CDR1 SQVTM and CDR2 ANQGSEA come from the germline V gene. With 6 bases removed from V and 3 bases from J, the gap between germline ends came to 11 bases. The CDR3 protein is CSVGDSYYGYTF. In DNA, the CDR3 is TGCAGCGTCGGTGACTCATACTATGGCTACACCTTC. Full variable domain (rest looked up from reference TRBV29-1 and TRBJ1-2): SAVISQKPSRDICQRGTSLTIQCQVDSQVTMMFWYRQQPGQSLTLIATANQGSEATYESGFVIDKFPISRPNLTFSTLTVSNMSPEDSSIYLCSVGDSYYGYTFGSGTRLTVV.

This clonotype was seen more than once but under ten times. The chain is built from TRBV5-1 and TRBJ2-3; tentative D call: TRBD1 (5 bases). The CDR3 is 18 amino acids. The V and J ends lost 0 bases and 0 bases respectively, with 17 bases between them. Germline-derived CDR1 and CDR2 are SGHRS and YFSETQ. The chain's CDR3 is CASSLEGLRGTSTDTQYF. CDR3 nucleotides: TGCGCCAGCAGCTTGGAAGGGTTAAGGGGAACTAGCACAGATACGCAGTATTTT.

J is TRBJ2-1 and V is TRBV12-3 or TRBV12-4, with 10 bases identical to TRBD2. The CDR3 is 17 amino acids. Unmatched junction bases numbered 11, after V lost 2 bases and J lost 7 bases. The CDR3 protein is CASSLIPGSSGGNEQFF. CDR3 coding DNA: TGTGCCAGCAGTTTAATTCCGGGGTCTAGCGGGGGAAATGAGCAGTTCTTC.

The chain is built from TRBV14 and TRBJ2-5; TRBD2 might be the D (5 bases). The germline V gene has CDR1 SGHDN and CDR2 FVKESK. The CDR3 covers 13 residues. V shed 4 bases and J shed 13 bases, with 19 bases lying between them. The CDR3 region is CASSRFRRGGMYF. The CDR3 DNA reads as TGTGCCAGCAGCCGTTTCCGACGGGGTGGAATGTACTTC.

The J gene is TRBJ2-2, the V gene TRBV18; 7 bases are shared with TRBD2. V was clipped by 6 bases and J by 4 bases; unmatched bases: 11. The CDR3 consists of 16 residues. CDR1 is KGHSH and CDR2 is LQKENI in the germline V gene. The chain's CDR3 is CASSRLGLVGTGELFF. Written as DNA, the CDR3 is TGTGCCAGCTCTCGGCTCGGACTAGTGGGCACCGGGGAGCTGTTTTTT. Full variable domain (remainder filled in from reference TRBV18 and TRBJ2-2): NAGVMQNPRHLVRRRGQEARLRCSPMKGHSHVYWYRQLPEEGLKFMVYLQKENIIDESGMPKERFSAEFPKEGPSILRIQQVVRGDSAAYFCASSRLGLVGTGELFFGEGSRLTVL.